This TCR beta chain was recorded in a study of blood T cell repertoires in COVID-19. Study at large: Sample material is recorded as cDNA or gDNA derived from T cells, B-cell-depleted T cells, or PBMCs.

Regarding this clone: Other DNA sequences in the same sample also yield this CDR3.

Before being deemed recovered, Cohort 3 donors had two negative PCRs, clearance, or symptom resolution. The germline V and J ends were trimmed by 5 bases and 0 bases, with 11 bases remaining between them. The length of the CDR3 is 15 residues. Germline V gene data show CDR1 as MDHEN and CDR2 as SYDVKM. The repertoire was sequenced with immunoSEQ multiplex PCR; TCRdb's copy has only in-frame clones and lacks some. The sample contains about 200,000 clones, more than 80% of which appear only once. Sequenced input: PBMCs or T cells enriched from blood (not recorded which). This clonotype was obtained from a woman younger than 35 who had recovered from COVID-19. The rearrangement joins TRBV28 to TRBJ2-4; D is perhaps TRBD2 (6 bases). CDR3 sequence: CASSPPGLAKNIQYF. CDR3 nucleotides: TGTGCCAGCAGTCCACCGGGACTAGCCAAAAACATTCAGTACTTC. The whole variable domain, filled in from reference TRBV28 and TRBJ2-4, reads DVKVTQSSRYLVKRTGEKVFLECVQDMDHENMFWYRQDPGLGLRLIYFSYDVKMKEKGDIPEGYSVSREKKERFSLILESASTNQTSMYLCASSPPGLAKNIQYFGAGTRLSVL.